These 20 T cell receptor beta chains came from one sample sequenced in a study of T cell responses to AZD1222 COVID-19 vaccine. Clones were read by immunoSEQ multiplex PCR, and TCRdb kept only the in-frame ones, dropping some. The table includes around 120,000 clones, around nine tenths detected once. The sequences come from peripheral blood, collected 28 days after the second AZD1222 dose. The origin of the receptors is an adult who received the AZD1222 COVID-19 vaccine.

This chain joins TRBV28 and TRBJ1-4; weak D call: TRBD1 (6 bases). The CDR3 runs to 13 residues. Germline CDR1 reads MDHEN; CDR2 reads SYDVKM. V was trimmed by 7 bases and J by 3 bases, leaving 9 bases between them. The chain's CDR3 is CASMGAANEKLFF. The CDR3 DNA reads as TGTGCCAGCATGGGGGCTGCTAATGAAAAACTGTTTTTT.

The chain recombines TRBV7-2 with TRBJ2-7; no clear D gene. Trimming left V 1 base short and J 0 bases short, with 4 bases between. The CDR3 length is 13 residues. Per germline, CDR1 SGHTA and CDR2 FQGNSA. The CDR3 DNA is TGTGCCAGCAGCTTAGTCGCCTCCTACGAGCAGTACTTC. This translates into CASSLVASYEQYF.

The CDR3 region is CASSTREAGDTEAFF. The CDR3 region has the DNA TGTGCCAGCAGCACTAGAGAGGCAGGAGATACTGAAGCTTTCTTT. The chain uses TRBV21-1 and TRBJ1-1. TRBV21-1 is an annotated pseudogene. CDR3 length: 15 residues.

This sequence joins TRBV7-2 and TRBJ2-7, with D perhaps TRBD2 (5 bases). CDR3 length: 16 residues. Germline V gene data show CDR1 as SGHTA and CDR2 as FQGNSA. V lost 5 bases to trimming and J lost 1 base, with 18 bases between them. CDR3 sequence (DNA): TGTGCCAGCAGCCCAGGTGGACTCCGAACATCCTACGAGCAGTACTTC. Its translation: CASSPGGLRTSYEQYF. The variable domain in full, completed from reference TRBV7-2 and TRBJ2-7, reads GAGVSQSPSNKVTEKGKDVELRCDPISGHTALYWYRQSLGQGLEFLIYFQGNSAPDKSGLPSDRFSAERTGGSVSTLTIQRTQQEDSAVYLCASSPGGLRTSYEQYFGPGTRLTVT.

J is TRBJ2-4 and V is TRBV4-2; no reliable D call. V lost 0 bases to trimming and J lost 7 bases, with 10 bases between them. This CDR3 has 14 residues. CDR1 is LGHNA and CDR2 is YNFKEQ in the germline V gene. This chain's CDR3 is CASSQEGGFNIQYF. The DNA for the CDR3 is TGTGCCAGCAGCCAAGAAGGTGGTTTTAACATTCAGTACTTC.

The rearrangement joins TRBV28 to TRBJ2-7; TRBD1 is a possible D gene (6 bases). Trimming cost V 3 bases and J 5 bases, with 20 bases left between them. Germline values: CDR1 MDHEN, CDR2 SYDVKM. This CDR3 has 16 residues. This CDR3 reads CASSFPALMDSNEQYF. CDR3 DNA: TGTGCCAGCAGTTTTCCTGCCCTTATGGACAGCAACGAGCAGTACTTC.

In this sample, this clone turned up once. The chain carries TRBV3-1 (or the pseudogene TRBV3-2) and TRBJ2-2; D is unclear. In germline, CDR1 is LGHDT, CDR2 YNNKEL (reference sequence). V was cut by 1 base and J by 3 bases, with 9 bases left in between. This CDR3 contains 15 residues. The CDR3 DNA sequence: TGTGCCAGCAGCCAAGCAGGTAGCTACACCGGGGAGCTGTTTTTT. This encodes CASSQAGSYTGELFF.

The chain combines TRBV3-1 (or the pseudogene TRBV3-2) with TRBJ2-1, with 10 bases aligning to TRBD2. Germline V gene data show CDR1 as LGHDT and CDR2 as YNNKEL (reference sequence). Losses at the gene ends were 4 bases for V and 15 bases for J; bases not matched to a gene: 12. There are 14 residues in the CDR3. In DNA, the CDR3 is TGTGCCAGCAGCCTTGGACTAGCGGATGATTCCCTGTTCTTC. Amino acids: CASSLGLADDSLFF.

J is TRBJ1-5 and V is TRBV6-1; D is unresolved. This CDR3 is built from 13 residues. The ends were cut back, 3 bases at V and 7 bases at J, with 10 bases in the middle. Germline CDR1 is MNHNS and CDR2 is SASEGT. In nucleotides, the CDR3 is TGTGCCAGCAGTGATTCCCCCGGGCAGCCCCAGCATTTT. Its protein product is CASSDSPGQPQHF.

This clone was found a few times. The chain combines TRBV28 with TRBJ1-1; a weak D match, TRBD1 (5 bases). CDR1 and CDR2 from the germline V gene are MDHEN and SYDVKM. This CDR3 is 15 amino acids long. V was pared by 6 bases and J by 5 bases, with 19 bases between. CDR3 in DNA: TGTGCCAGCAGGGGCCCGGGACGGCGGAGGACTGAAGCTTTCTTT. Amino acid sequence: CASRGPGRRRTEAFF.

V and J are TRBV7-7 and TRBJ2-5; 12 bases fit TRBD1. Per germline, CDR1 SSHAT and CDR2 FNYEAQ (reference sequence). The length of the CDR3 is 17 residues. V shed 1 base, J shed 6 bases, and the junction held 9 bases outside the gene matches. The CDR3 loop is CASSLGDRGRFRKTQYF. The CDR3 bases are TGTGCCAGCAGCTTAGGGGACAGGGGGCGCTTCCGGAAGACCCAGTACTTC.

The V and J genes are TRBV7-2 and TRBJ1-4, with TRBD1 identical over 8 bases. The V gene's germline CDR1 is SGHTA and CDR2 FQGNSA. The V segment lost 5 bases and the J segment 4 bases; nucleotides outside the gene matches: 9. This CDR3 has 16 amino acids. Here the CDR3 DNA reads TGTGCCAGCAGCAGAACGACAGGGGTCGGTAATGAAAAACTGTTTTTT. Translation gives CASSRTTGVGNEKLFF.

The V call is TRBV6-6, the J call TRBJ1-5; D remains ambiguous. V was pared by 0 bases and J by 0 bases, with 6 bases between. The CDR3 has 15 amino acids. CDR1 MNHNY and CDR2 SVGAGI come from the germline V gene (reference sequence). The CDR3 spells CASSYSPSSNQPQHF. DNA of the CDR3: TGTGCCAGCAGTTACTCTCCATCTAGCAATCAGCCCCAGCATTTT.

This sequence joins TRBV19 and TRBJ2-1, with 13 bases identical to TRBD2. CDR3 length: 13 residues. The germline V gene has CDR1 LNHDA and CDR2 SQIVND (reference sequence). J was trimmed by 13 bases and V by 5 bases; bases with no gene match: 5. CDR3: CASSPGLAGVQFF. The CDR3 bases are TGTGCCAGTAGTCCTGGACTAGCGGGAGTCCAGTTCTTC.

The sample holds a few counts of this clone. The chain is built from TRBV5-6 and TRBJ2-2, with unresolved D. V lost 4 bases to trimming and J lost 7 bases, with 11 bases between them. CDR1 and CDR2 from the germline V gene are SGHDT and YYEEEE. The CDR3 sequence is 13 residues long. CDR3 sequence reads: CASSPLWSGELFF. The CDR3 DNA reads as TGTGCCAGCAGCCCCCTCTGGAGCGGGGAGCTGTTTTTT. The full variable domain, rest sourced from reference TRBV5-6 and TRBJ2-2, is DAGVTQSPTHLIKTRGQQVTLRCSPKSGHDTVSWYQQALGQGPQFIFQYYEEEERQRGNFPDRFSGHQFPNYSSELNVNALLLGDSALYLCASSPLWSGELFFGEGSRLTVL.

The chain joins TRBV5-5 to TRBJ2-2; maybe TRBD1 (5 bases). Germline V lookup: CDR1 SGHKS, CDR2 YYEKEE (reference sequence). This CDR3 has 14 amino acids. Trimming cost V 1 base and J 4 bases, with 8 bases left between them. The CDR3 is CASSLWGPTGELFF. The CDR3 DNA follows: TGTGCCAGCAGCTTGTGGGGCCCCACCGGGGAGCTGTTTTTT.

The chain has TRBV5-1 and TRBJ1-6, with TRBD1 identical over 7 bases. The J segment lost 5 bases and the V segment lost 2 bases, leaving 10 bases of the junction unmatched. The CDR3 sequence is 17 residues long. Germline lookup yields CDR1 SGHRS and CDR2 YFSETQ. Here the CDR3 DNA reads TGCGCCAGCAGCTTCGGAGGGGGCGTTCAAGATAATTCACCCCTCCACTTT. This encodes CASSFGGGVQDNSPLHF.

The chain uses TRBV11-3 and TRBJ2-5, with 12 bases matching TRBD2. Germline trimming cut 1 base from V and 5 bases from J; bases unmatched to any gene: 5. This CDR3 is built from 16 residues. Germline V gene lookup returns CDR1 SGHNT and CDR2 YENEEA. CDR3 residues: CASSLGLAGDWETQYF. CDR3 coding DNA: TGTGCCAGCAGCTTAGGACTAGCGGGAGATTGGGAGACCCAGTACTTC. Supplemented by reference TRBV11-3 and TRBJ2-5, the full variable domain reads EAGVVQSPRYKIIEKKQPVAFWCNPISGHNTLYWYLQNLGQGPELLIRYENEEAVDDSQLPKDRFSAERLKGVDSTLKIQPAELGDSAVYLCASSLGLAGDWETQYFGPGTRLLVL.

The chain joins TRBV4-1 to TRBJ1-4, with 8 bases lining up with TRBD1. Trimming removed 4 bases from V and 4 bases from J; junction bases left unmatched: 8. Per germline, CDR1 MGHRA and CDR2 YSYEKL. The CDR3 totals 16 residues. CDR3 bases: TGCGCCAGCAGCCGTTACCTCGACAGGGGTAATGAAAAACTGTTTTTT. It translates to CASSRYLDRGNEKLFF.

V is TRBV27 and J is TRBJ1-5; 9 positions agree with TRBD1. Germline V gene lookup returns CDR1 MNHEY and CDR2 SMNVEV (reference sequence). The CDR3 runs to 17 residues. The trim removed 4 bases at V and 2 bases at J, leaving 9 bases unmatched. This chain's CDR3 is CASSSKEQGARNQPQHF. CDR3 sequence (DNA): TGTGCCAGCAGTTCTAAGGAACAGGGGGCTCGCAATCAGCCCCAGCATTTT.